This TCR beta chain comes out of a study of blood T cell repertoires in COVID-19. Self-reported history from a screening survey and questionnaire set each donor's cohort. This clone was recorded once. The repertoire was sequenced with immunoSEQ multiplex PCR; TCRdb's copy has only in-frame clones and lacks some. The table shows 200,000 to 250,000 clones, with around 84% occurring only once. CDR1 is LGHDT, CDR2 YNNKEL, per germline (reference sequence). The CDR3 consists of 14 residues. Losses at the gene ends were 3 bases for V and 3 bases for J; bases not matched to a gene: 4. The receptor was isolated from a man between 35 and 55 years old who had recovered from COVID-19. V and J are TRBV3-1 (or the pseudogene TRBV3-2) and TRBJ2-7, with 8 bases matching TRBD2. Sequencing was done on a sample of PBMCs or T cells enriched from blood (not recorded which). DNA for the CDR3: TGTGCCAGCAGCCACAGCGGGAGATTCTACGAGCAGTACTTC. Protein sequence: CASSHSGRFYEQYF.